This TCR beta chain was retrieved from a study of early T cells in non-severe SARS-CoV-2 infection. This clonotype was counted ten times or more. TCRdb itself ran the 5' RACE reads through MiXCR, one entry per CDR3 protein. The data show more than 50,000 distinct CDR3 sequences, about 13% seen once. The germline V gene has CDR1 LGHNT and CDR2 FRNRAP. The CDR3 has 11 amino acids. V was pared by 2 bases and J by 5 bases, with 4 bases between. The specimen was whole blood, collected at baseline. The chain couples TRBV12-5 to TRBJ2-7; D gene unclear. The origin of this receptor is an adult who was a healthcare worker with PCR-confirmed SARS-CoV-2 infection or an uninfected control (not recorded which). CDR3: CASGLLDEQYF. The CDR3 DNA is TGTGCTAGTGGTTTGCTCGACGAGCAGTACTTC.